This is a list of T cell receptor beta chains from one sample in a study of T cell repertoires in cytomegalovirus infection. Their recognized antigens are unknown. TCRdb re-analysed the reads in MiXCR, keeping a single row per CDR3 protein. The data contain roughly 800,000 distinct CDR3 sequences, roughly 29% of them singletons. The sample in question was cultured CD8+ T cells from PBMCs, obtained from culture after CMV antigen stimulation. The receptor source for this set is a human donor in good health (CMV status not recorded). Some clones in this sample may be carry-over from other donors' samples. Each CDR3 is given with its conserved first and last residue. A D gene is named only where the DNA matches it firmly. The listing skips clone size in some rows; elsewhere it reads once, few, many or a size class.

V	J	size	D	DNA	CDR3
TRBV7-9	TRBJ1-5	many	-	TGTGCCAGCAGCGCTCGACAGGAGGATAGCAATCAGCCCCAGCATTTT	CASSARQEDSNQPQHF
TRBV27	TRBJ2-1	few	TRBD2	TGTGCCACTGCGACTAGCGGGGGCCCGGAGCAGTTCTTC	CATATSGGPEQFF
TRBV19	TRBJ1-1	-	-	TGTGCCAGTAGTATAACCAAAGACCTGGCTGGTAAGGGCACTGAAGCTTTCTTT	CASSITKDLAGKGTEAFF
TRBV7-2	TRBJ1-4	few	TRBD1	TGTGCCAGCAGCCTAAGGACAGGCATGAATGAAAAACTGTTTTTT	CASSLRTGMNEKLFF
TRBV20-1	TRBJ2-3	-	-	TGCAGTGCTAGACAAGGAGCAGGCGGCAACACAGATACGCAGTATTTT	CSARQGAGGNTDTQYF
TRBV27	TRBJ2-7	-	-	TGTGCCAGCAGTTCCCTTGACAGTTGGGCCGAGCAGTACTTC	CASSSLDSWAEQYF
TRBV12-5	TRBJ2-3	-	-	TGTGCTAGTGGTTTGGTAGGAGGGCTCGTCACAGATACGCAGTATTTT	CASGLVGGLVTDTQYF
TRBV7-7	TRBJ2-5	-	-	TGTGCTAGCAGCTTAGTCCGGGATGAGACCCAGTACTTC	CASSLVRDETQYF
TRBV6-5	TRBJ1-1	few	-	TGTGCCAGCAGTTACTCAAGAGACCTGTTAACTGAAGCTTTCTTT	CASSYSRDLLTEAFF
TRBV7-8	TRBJ1-1	-	-	TGTGCCAGCGGATCCCGTCCAGGAACTGAAGCTTTCTTT	CASGSRPGTEAFF
TRBV18	TRBJ1-3	-	-	TGTGCCAGCTCACCACCGGAAGACGGAAACACCATATATTTT	CASSPPEDGNTIYF
TRBV25-1	TRBJ2-1	-	-	TGTGCCAGCACATGGACAGTTGGGGGATACAATGAGCAGTTCTTC	CASTWTVGGYNEQFF
TRBV6-1	TRBJ2-7	-	TRBD1	TGTGCCAGCAGTGAATGGGGGACAGGGGGCGACGAGCAGTACTTC	CASSEWGTGGDEQYF
TRBV7-9	TRBJ2-7	-	-	TGTGCCAGCAGCTTAGGGGCAGGGAGGTGGGAGCAGTACTTC	CASSLGAGRWEQYF
TRBV19	TRBJ1-4	-	-	TGTGCCAGTAGTAGCTCGTACAGGGAGAGGAATGAAAAACTGTTTTTT	CASSSSYRERNEKLFF
TRBV6-5	TRBJ1-2	few	-	TGTGCCAGCAGCGATAAACTGGGACATGGAACGGGTGGCTACACCTTC	CASSDKLGHGTGGYTF
TRBV7-2	TRBJ2-7	-	TRBD2	TGTGCCAGCAAGGGGGGGACTAGCTCCCTTATCGAGCAGTACTTC	CASKGGTSSLIEQYF
TRBV20-1	TRBJ2-2	-	-	TGCAGTGCTAGGGGATGGGGGGGCGCCGACACCGGGGAGCTGTTTTTT	CSARGWGGADTGELFF
TRBV7-9	TRBJ1-2	-	-	TGTGCCAGCAGGGAACCTACGGGGGGGTTTAATGGCTACACCTTC	CASREPTGGFNGYTF
TRBV7-2	TRBJ2-2	many	TRBD2	TGTGCCAGCAGCTTACGGAGGTCTAGCGGGGGAGCGAACACCGGGGAGCTGTTTTTT	CASSLRRSSGGANTGELFF
TRBV7-2	TRBJ2-5	many	TRBD2	TGTGCCAGCAGCTTCTTAGGCGGGGGGGCCTTGGAGACCCAGTACTTC	CASSFLGGGALETQYF
TRBV24-1	TRBJ2-3	-	-	TGTGCCACCAGTGATCCGACGGCAGATACGCAGTATTTT	CATSDPTADTQYF
TRBV7-6	TRBJ2-1	-	-	TGTGCCAGCAGCTTAGAGGGGGAGGGAGGGGCCGGATCCTACAATGAGCAGTTCTTC	CASSLEGEGGAGSYNEQFF
TRBV5-1	TRBJ2-5	-	-	TGCGCCAGCAGCTTGGATCGGGGCAGCCTCCAAGAGACCCAGTACTTC	CASSLDRGSLQETQYF
TRBV6-2/TRBV6-3	TRBJ1-1	-	-	TGTGCCAGCCGGAGCACTGAAGCTTTCTTT	CASRSTEAFF
TRBV29-1	TRBJ1-2	-	-	TGCAGCACCTTGACAGGCAGCGATCCTGGCTACACCTTC	CSTLTGSDPGYTF
TRBV29-1	TRBJ1-4	few	-	TGCAGCGTTGAAGACCCGGACACGGAGAATGAAAAACTGTTTTTT	CSVEDPDTENEKLFF
TRBV12-3/TRBV12-4	TRBJ2-5	-	-	TGTGCCAGCAGTTTAGAGGGGATTTTCAAGACCCAGTACTTC	CASSLEGIFKTQYF
TRBV7-7	TRBJ2-5	-	TRBD2	TGTGCTGCGGGGGAGGGAGAGACCCAGTACTTC	CAAGEGETQYF
TRBV19	TRBJ2-2	few	-	TGTGCCAGTAATTTCCAGGGTTTGGTCACCGGGGAGCTGTTTTTT	CASNFQGLVTGELFF
TRBV28	TRBJ2-3	few	-	TGTGCCAGCAGGTTAAGGCTTTACAACACAGATACGCAGTATTTT	CASRLRLYNTDTQYF